This is a list of T cell receptor beta chains from one sample in a study of human versus mouse CDR3 diversity and MHC coevolution. Measured with immunoSEQ multiplex PCR; TCRdb has only the in-frame clones, and not every one. The sample holds about 83,000 clones, around 90% seen once. Material: naive CD4+ T cells from blood. All receptors come from a person aged 25 to 75 in good health. CDR3s include the opening cysteine and the closing phenylalanine or tryptophan. The D gene is left open where the match is weak. Not all rows give a size; the values are once, few, many and, for expanded clones, a class.

DNA,CDR3,V,size,J,D
TGTGCCAGTAAAGTCATTGGAGGAGGGAACTATGGCTACACCTTC,CASKVIGGGNYGYTF,TRBV19,NA,TRBJ1-2,NA
TGCGCCAGCAGCCAAGCCGGGACTACCTACAATGAGCAGTTCTTC,CASSQAGTTYNEQFF,TRBV4-1,NA,TRBJ2-1,TRBD2
TGTGCCAGCAACCGACAGGGAGCCTACGAGCAGTACTTC,CASNRQGAYEQYF,TRBV6-1,NA,TRBJ2-7,TRBD1
TGTGCCTGGTCAATCAACGGGGGGCCCCATCAGAACACTGAAGCTTTCTTT,CAWSINGGPHQNTEAFF,TRBV30,NA,TRBJ1-1,NA
TGTGCCAGCGGTTGGGGGGGGGATAGAAACACCATATATTTT,CASGWGGDRNTIYF,TRBV28,once,TRBJ1-3,NA
TGCGCCAGCTCGCCGGGAACCCCCGAGCAGTACTTC,CASSPGTPEQYF,TRBV5-1,NA,TRBJ2-7,NA
TGTGCTAGTGGTTTAGGGCTAGCGGGGCATACGCAGTATTTT,CASGLGLAGHTQYF,TRBV12-5,NA,TRBJ2-3,TRBD2
TGTGCCAGCAGCGTAGGCGGGGCCGAATCCTACGAGCAGTACTTC,CASSVGGAESYEQYF,TRBV9,once,TRBJ2-7,NA
TGTGCCAGCAGCTTAGGAAGGGGGCAGGGTTACGAGCAGTACTTC,CASSLGRGQGYEQYF,TRBV7-9,NA,TRBJ2-7,TRBD1
TGCGCCAGCAGCCAAGATAGTCCAGGGTCGGGAAACATTCAGTACTTC,CASSQDSPGSGNIQYF,TRBV4-1,NA,TRBJ2-4,NA
TGTGCCACCTCTCGGGGGGGACGCCCTAGCCGACAAGAGACCCAGTACTTC,CATSRGGRPSRQETQYF,TRBV15,NA,TRBJ2-5,TRBD2
TGCGCCAGCAGCTTGGCGGGCACAGATACGCAGTATTTT,CASSLAGTDTQYF,TRBV5-1,NA,TRBJ2-3,NA
TGTGCCAGCTCACCATCCGAGGCAGGGGCGGTGAACACTGAAGCTTTCTTT,CASSPSEAGAVNTEAFF,TRBV18,NA,TRBJ1-1,NA
TGTGCCAGCACCCTCAGTTCAGGGTTTGATACGCAGTATTTT,CASTLSSGFDTQYF,TRBV28,NA,TRBJ2-3,NA
TGCGCCAGCAGCCAACCTACTAGCGGGAGGTACAATGAGCAGTTCTTC,CASSQPTSGRYNEQFF,TRBV4-1,NA,TRBJ2-1,TRBD2
TGTGCCAGCTCACCAGCGCGCCGGGAAGCCTACGAGCAGTACTTC,CASSPARREAYEQYF,TRBV18,NA,TRBJ2-7,NA
TGTGCCAGCAGCGCAAAACCAGGGGCGGATGGCTACACCTTC,CASSAKPGADGYTF,TRBV2,NA,TRBJ1-2,NA
TGTGCCAGCAGCTTAGATGGCAGCTCCTACGAGCAGTACTTC,CASSLDGSSYEQYF,TRBV7-6,NA,TRBJ2-7,NA
TGTGCCAGCGGGACTAGCGGGAGAAGTAAGAATGAGCAGTTCTTC,CASGTSGRSKNEQFF,TRBV27,NA,TRBJ2-1,TRBD2
TGTGCCAGCAGTGTTGGGACAGGGTACACTGAAGCTTTCTTT,CASSVGTGYTEAFF,TRBV2,once,TRBJ1-1,TRBD1
TGTGCCAGCAGCTTAACTAGCGGGGATCACAATGAGCAGTTCTTC,CASSLTSGDHNEQFF,TRBV5-4,NA,TRBJ2-1,TRBD2
TGTGCCAGTAGCGTACAGGGGGCGCGAACTGAAGCTTTCTTT,CASSVQGARTEAFF,TRBV19,NA,TRBJ1-1,TRBD1
TGTGCCAGCTCACCTGACAGTATCTACGAGCAGTACTTC,CASSPDSIYEQYF,TRBV18,NA,TRBJ2-7,NA
TGTGCCAGCAGCCAGCCGGTCGGGGACACAGATACGCAGTATTTT,CASSQPVGDTDTQYF,TRBV5-4,NA,TRBJ2-3,NA
TGTGCCTGGAGTAAGACAGGTATTTACCAGCCCCAGCATTTT,CAWSKTGIYQPQHF,TRBV30,NA,TRBJ1-5,NA